Listed here are 18 T cell receptor beta chains from one sample, sequenced in a study of T-cell reconstitution after alpha-beta-depleted transplantation in children. Unique molecular identifiers were incorporated into the prepared TCRbeta library. TCRdb analysed the PCR reads with MiXCR anew, one entry per CDR3 protein. The sample lists just under 550,000 distinct CDR3 sequences; around 16% were seen once. The sequencing used PBMCs from the stem cell graft donor, collected from the stem cell graft. Receptor source: a human donor who donated a stem cell graft to a child with acute lymphoblastic leukemia.

J is TRBJ2-7 and V is TRBV15; D is perhaps TRBD2 (6 bases). Germline V gene data show CDR1 as LNHNV and CDR2 as YYDKDF (reference sequence). Between the trimmed V and J ends, which lost 3 bases and 4 bases, there was a span of 13 bases. This CDR3 has 14 amino acids. The CDR3 reads CATSRDYSEYEQYF. CDR3 in DNA: TGTGCCACCAGCAGGGACTACAGTGAATACGAGCAGTACTTC.

This sequence joins TRBV2 and TRBJ1-2; D is unclear. This CDR3 has 14 residues. V was clipped by 4 bases and J by 1 base, with 10 bases between them. Germline CDR1 is SNHLY and CDR2 is FYNNEI. The CDR3 DNA reads TGTGCCAGCAGTGTGGAGGGATTTAACTATGGCTACACCTTC. This codes for CASSVEGFNYGYTF.

In this sample, this clonotype turned up a few times. The chain links TRBV14 to TRBJ2-3; 9 bases map to TRBD2. Germline assignment: CDR1 SGHDN and CDR2 FVKESK. Losses at the gene ends were 1 base for V and 6 bases for J; bases not matched to a gene: 2. The length of the CDR3 is 14 residues. DNA of the CDR3: TGTGCCAGCAGCCAAGGTAGCGGGAGCGATACGCAGTATTTT. This encodes CASSQGSGSDTQYF. The whole variable domain, filled in from reference TRBV14 and TRBJ2-3, reads EAGVTQFPSHSVIEKGQTVTLRCDPISGHDNLYWYRRVMGKEIKFLLHFVKESKQDESGMPNNRFLAERTGGTYSTLKVQPAELEDSGVYFCASSQGSGSDTQYFGPGTRLTVL.

The chain has TRBV30 and TRBJ1-1, with 8 bases aligning to TRBD1. The length of the CDR3 is 14 residues. V trimming: 2 bases; J trimming: 1 base; junction bases outside the gene matches: 3. The germline gives CDR1 GTSNPN, CDR2 SVGIG (reference sequence). As DNA, the CDR3 is TGTGCCTGGAGTTGGGGGACAGGGAACACTGAAGCTTTCTTT. It is translated as CAWSWGTGNTEAFF.

V is TRBV20-1 and J is TRBJ1-5; D gene unclear. Germline V gene sequence: CDR1 DFQATT, CDR2 SNEGSKA (reference sequence). The CDR3 is made up of 15 amino acids. V gave up 4 bases and J gave up 4 bases, with 17 bases separating them. This chain's CDR3 is CSAIQHPETNQPQHF. CDR3 coding DNA: TGCAGTGCTATCCAGCATCCAGAAACTAATCAGCCCCAGCATTTT.

This clonotype was recorded a few times. The chain couples TRBV7-3 to TRBJ2-1, with 12 bases aligning to TRBD2. In germline, CDR1 is SGHTA, CDR2 FQGTGA. J lost 0 bases, V lost 3 bases, and 9 bases had no gene match. The CDR3 runs 19 residues. CDR3 nucleotide sequence: TGTGCCAGCAGCTTTGTGTCGCTAGCGGGAGGGAGCTCCTACAATGAGCAGTTCTTC. Translated, it gives CASSFVSLAGGSSYNEQFF.

The genes are TRBV9 and TRBJ2-1, with TRBD2 matching over 8 bases. Looked up from germline, CDR1 is SGDLS and CDR2 is YYNGEE. V was clipped by 5 bases and J by 5 bases; unmatched bases: 3. The CDR3 is 13 residues long. Written as DNA, the CDR3 is TGTGCCAGCAGTCCGACTAGCGACAATGAGCAGTTCTTC. Its translation: CASSPTSDNEQFF.

The gene calls are TRBV2 and TRBJ1-1; 8 bases fit TRBD1. Looked up from germline, CDR1 is SNHLY and CDR2 is FYNNEI. This CDR3 comprises 16 residues. With 3 bases clipped from V and 4 bases from J, the junction kept 10 bases outside the gene matches. In nucleotides, the CDR3 is TGTGCCAGCAGTGACCCCGGGACAGGTGGAGGCACTGAAGCTTTCTTT. Translation: CASSDPGTGGGTEAFF.

This rearrangement joins TRBV7-9 to TRBJ2-7; 7 nucleotides agree with TRBD2. Looked up from germline, CDR1 is SEHNR and CDR2 is FQNEAQ (reference sequence). CDR3 length: 14 amino acids. V dropped 1 base and J dropped 4; count of bases not matched to a gene: 4. The CDR3 is CASSLDGSGYEQYF. The CDR3 DNA is TGTGCCAGCAGCTTAGATGGTAGCGGGTACGAGCAGTACTTC.

The chain links TRBV7-2 to TRBJ2-7; 11 bases align to TRBD2. Germline CDR1 reads SGHTA; CDR2 reads FQGNSA. The V and J ends lost 3 bases and 3 bases, in that order; junction bases with no gene match: 7. This CDR3 comprises 16 residues. CDR3 nucleotides: TGTGCCAGCAGCTTGGCTACTAGCGGGAGCGTCTACGAGCAGTACTTC. Its protein product is CASSLATSGSVYEQYF.

This clonotype appeared a few times. CDR3 in amino acids: CASSFQGFQETQYF. CDR3 coding DNA: TGCGCCAGCAGCTTTCAGGGCTTTCAAGAGACCCAGTACTTC. This chain uses TRBV5-1 with TRBJ2-5, with a weak D call TRBD1 (5 bases). Germline-derived CDR1 and CDR2 are SGHRS and YFSETQ. The CDR3 sequence is 14 residues long. The V and J ends lost 2 bases and 2 bases respectively, with 10 bases between them.

CDR3 in DNA: TGCGCCAGCAGCCAAGATCTAGCGGGGGGCGAGTTCTTC. Translating it yields CASSQDLAGGEFF. The V call is TRBV4-1, the J call TRBJ2-1, with 11 bases aligning to TRBD2. This CDR3 is 13 amino acids long. Trimming took 0 bases from V and 14 from J; bases not matched to a gene: 3. Germline CDR1 MGHRA, CDR2 YSYEKL.

The sample holds a few counts of this clonotype. The rearrangement joins TRBV21-1 to TRBJ2-1. TRBV21-1 is shown as a pseudogene. The CDR3 loop spans 9 amino acids. The chain's CDR3 is CASSTLEFF. The CDR3 nucleotides are TGTGCCAGCAGCACGCTGGAATTCTTC.

A few counts support this clonotype. CDR3 in DNA: TGCGCCAGCGGACAGGGAGTCCCCAATGAGCAGTTCTTC. The encoded protein is CASGQGVPNEQFF. The chain uses TRBV5-1 and TRBJ2-1; TRBD1 aligns across 8 bases. Trimming at V came to 7 bases and at J to 6 bases, leaving 6 bases not matched to a gene. Per germline, CDR1 SGHRS and CDR2 YFSETQ. The CDR3 loop spans 13 amino acids. Full variable domain (rest looked up from reference TRBV5-1 and TRBJ2-1): KAGVTQTPRYLIKTRGQQVTLSCSPISGHRSVSWYQQTPGQGLQFLFEYFSETQRNKGNFPGRFSGRQFSNSRSEMNVSTLELGDSALYLCASGQGVPNEQFFGPGTRLTVL.

This clonotype was seen a handful of times. J is TRBJ1-2 and V is TRBV29-1; no definite D call. Germline V gene sequence: CDR1 SQVTM, CDR2 ANQGSEA. Trimming left V 6 bases short and J 1 base short, with 6 bases between. The CDR3 has 11 amino acids. The chain's CDR3 is CSVPGNYGYTF. DNA of the CDR3: TGCAGCGTGCCGGGTAACTATGGCTACACCTTC.

This clonotype was detected only a few times. The chain links TRBV27 to TRBJ2-7, with 14 bases that match TRBD2. This CDR3 contains 16 residues. In germline, CDR1 is MNHEY, CDR2 SMNVEV (reference sequence). V dropped 3 bases and J dropped 4; count of bases not matched to a gene: 5. DNA for the CDR3: TGTGCCAGCAGTTTCTGGACTAGCGGGAGGAGGTACGAGCAGTACTTC. Amino acid sequence: CASSFWTSGRRYEQYF.

This chain joins TRBV2 and TRBJ2-1, with D perhaps TRBD2 (6 bases). V was trimmed by 3 bases and J by 2 bases, leaving 11 bases between them. The CDR3 has 15 residues. In germline, CDR1 is SNHLY, CDR2 FYNNEI. The CDR3 nucleotides are TGTGCCAGCAGTGATCCCCGGGAGACCTACAATGAGCAGTTCTTC. This translates into CASSDPRETYNEQFF.

Only a few counts were recorded for this clonotype. This chain connects TRBV5-6 to TRBJ2-7, with D possibly being TRBD1 or TRBD2 (5 bases each). The V end was cut by 3 bases, the J end by 2 bases, with 15 bases between. CDR3 length: 15 residues. Germline CDR1 reads SGHDT; CDR2 reads YYEEEE. The CDR3 loop reads CASSYTGTYTYEQYF. For the CDR3, the DNA is TGTGCCAGCAGCTATACCGGGACCTACACCTACGAGCAGTACTTC. Filled out from reference TRBV5-6 and TRBJ2-7, the complete variable domain reads DAGVTQSPTHLIKTRGQQVTLRCSPKSGHDTVSWYQQALGQGPQFIFQYYEEEERQRGNFPDRFSGHQFPNYSSELNVNALLLGDSALYLCASSYTGTYTYEQYFGPGTRLTVT.